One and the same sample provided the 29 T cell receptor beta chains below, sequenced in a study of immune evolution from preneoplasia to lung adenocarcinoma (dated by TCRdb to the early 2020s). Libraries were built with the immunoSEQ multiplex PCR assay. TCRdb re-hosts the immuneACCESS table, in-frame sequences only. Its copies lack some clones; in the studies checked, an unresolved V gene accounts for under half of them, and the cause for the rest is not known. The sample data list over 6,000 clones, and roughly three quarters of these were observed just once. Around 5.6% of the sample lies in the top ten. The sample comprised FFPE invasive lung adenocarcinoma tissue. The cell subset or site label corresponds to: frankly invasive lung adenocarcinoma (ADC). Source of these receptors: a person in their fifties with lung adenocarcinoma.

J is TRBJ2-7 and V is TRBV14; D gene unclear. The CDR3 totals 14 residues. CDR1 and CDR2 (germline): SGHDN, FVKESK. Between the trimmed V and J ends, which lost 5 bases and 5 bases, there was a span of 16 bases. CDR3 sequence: CASSFRALSDEQYF. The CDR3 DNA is TGTGCCAGCAGCTTCCGGGCCCTAAGCGACGAGCAGTACTTC.

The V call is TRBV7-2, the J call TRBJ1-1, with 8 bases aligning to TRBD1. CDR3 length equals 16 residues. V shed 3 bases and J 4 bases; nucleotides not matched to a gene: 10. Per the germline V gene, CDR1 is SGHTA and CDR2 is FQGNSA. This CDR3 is CASSLTPGTGGTEAFF. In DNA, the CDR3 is TGTGCCAGCAGCTTGACACCGGGAACAGGGGGCACTGAAGCTTTCTTT. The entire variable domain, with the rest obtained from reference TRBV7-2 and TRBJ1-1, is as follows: GAGVSQSPSNKVTEKGKDVELRCDPISGHTALYWYRQSLGQGLEFLIYFQGNSAPDKSGLPSDRFSAERTGGSVSTLTIQRTQQEDSAVYLCASSLTPGTGGTEAFFGQGTRLTVV.

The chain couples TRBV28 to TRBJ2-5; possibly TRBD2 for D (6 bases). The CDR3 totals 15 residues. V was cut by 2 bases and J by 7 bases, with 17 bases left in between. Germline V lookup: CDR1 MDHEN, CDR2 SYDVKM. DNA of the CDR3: TGTGCCAGCAGTTTAAATCTTGCGGGGAAGGGGACCCAGTACTTC. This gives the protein CASSLNLAGKGTQYF.

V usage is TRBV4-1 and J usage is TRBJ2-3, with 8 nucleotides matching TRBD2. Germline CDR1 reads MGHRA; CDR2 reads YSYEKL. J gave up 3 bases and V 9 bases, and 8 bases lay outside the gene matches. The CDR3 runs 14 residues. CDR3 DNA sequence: TGCGCCAGTGCTTGGAGCGGGGGAACAGATACGCAGTATTTT. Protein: CASAWSGGTDTQYF.

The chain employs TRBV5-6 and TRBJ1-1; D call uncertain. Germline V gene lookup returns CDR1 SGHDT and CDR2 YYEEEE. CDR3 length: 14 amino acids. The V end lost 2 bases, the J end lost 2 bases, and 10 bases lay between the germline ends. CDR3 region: CASSFGGTNTEAFF. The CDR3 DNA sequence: TGTGCCAGCAGCTTTGGAGGAACCAACACTGAAGCTTTCTTT.

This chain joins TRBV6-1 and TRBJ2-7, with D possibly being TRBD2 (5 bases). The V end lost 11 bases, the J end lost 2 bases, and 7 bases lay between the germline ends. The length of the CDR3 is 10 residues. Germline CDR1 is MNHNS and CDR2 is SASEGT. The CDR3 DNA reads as TGTGCCCTCGGGGCCTACGAGCAGTACTTC. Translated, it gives CALGAYEQYF.

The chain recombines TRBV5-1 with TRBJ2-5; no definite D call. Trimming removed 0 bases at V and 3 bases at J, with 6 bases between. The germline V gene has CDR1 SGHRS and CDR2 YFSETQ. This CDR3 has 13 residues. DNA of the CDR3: TGCGCCAGCAGCTTGGTATGGGAAGAGACCCAGTACTTC. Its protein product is CASSLVWEETQYF.

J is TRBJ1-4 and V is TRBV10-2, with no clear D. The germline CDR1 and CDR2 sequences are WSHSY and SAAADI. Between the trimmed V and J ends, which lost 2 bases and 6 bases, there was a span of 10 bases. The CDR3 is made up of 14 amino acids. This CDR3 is CASSEGGSDEKLFF. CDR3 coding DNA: TGCGCCAGCAGTGAGGGAGGTTCCGATGAAAAACTGTTTTTT.

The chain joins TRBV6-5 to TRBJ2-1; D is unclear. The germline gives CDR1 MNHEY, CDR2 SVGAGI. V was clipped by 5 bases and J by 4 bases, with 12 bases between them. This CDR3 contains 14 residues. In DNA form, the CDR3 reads TGTGCCAGCAGTCCCCTGACACCTTACAATGAGCAGTTCTTC. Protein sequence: CASSPLTPYNEQFF.

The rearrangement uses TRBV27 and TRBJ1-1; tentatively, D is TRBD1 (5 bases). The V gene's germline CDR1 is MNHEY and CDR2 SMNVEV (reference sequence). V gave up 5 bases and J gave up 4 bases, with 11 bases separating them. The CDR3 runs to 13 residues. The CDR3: CASSPRVTTEAFF. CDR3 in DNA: TGTGCCAGCAGTCCCAGGGTTACCACTGAAGCTTTCTTT.

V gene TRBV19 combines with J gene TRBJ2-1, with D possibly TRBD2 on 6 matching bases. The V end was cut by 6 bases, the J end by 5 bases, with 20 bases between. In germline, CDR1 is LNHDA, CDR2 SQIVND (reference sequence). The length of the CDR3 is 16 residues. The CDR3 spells CASSLRTGVFDNEQFF. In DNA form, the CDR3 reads TGTGCCAGTAGCTTACGAACGGGAGTCTTTGACAATGAGCAGTTCTTC.

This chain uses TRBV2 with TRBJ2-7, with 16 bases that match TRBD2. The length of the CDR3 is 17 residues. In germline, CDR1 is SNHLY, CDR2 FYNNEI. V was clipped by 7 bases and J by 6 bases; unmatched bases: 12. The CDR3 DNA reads TGTGCCAGCACCAACCCCACGGGACTAGCGGGGGGGAGCGAGCAGTACTTC. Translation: CASTNPTGLAGGSEQYF.

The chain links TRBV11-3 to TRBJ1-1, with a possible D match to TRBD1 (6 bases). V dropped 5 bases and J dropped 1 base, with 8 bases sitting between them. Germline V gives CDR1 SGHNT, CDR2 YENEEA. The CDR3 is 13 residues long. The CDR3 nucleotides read TGTGCCAGCAGCCTACAGGGGAACACTGAAGCTTTCTTT. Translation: CASSLQGNTEAFF.

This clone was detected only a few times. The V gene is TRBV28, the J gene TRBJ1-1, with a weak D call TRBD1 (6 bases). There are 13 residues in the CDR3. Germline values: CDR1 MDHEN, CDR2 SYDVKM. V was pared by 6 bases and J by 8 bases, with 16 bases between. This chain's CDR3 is CASRSTGIGEAFF. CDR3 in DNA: TGTGCCAGCAGGAGTACAGGGATTGGAGAAGCTTTCTTT.

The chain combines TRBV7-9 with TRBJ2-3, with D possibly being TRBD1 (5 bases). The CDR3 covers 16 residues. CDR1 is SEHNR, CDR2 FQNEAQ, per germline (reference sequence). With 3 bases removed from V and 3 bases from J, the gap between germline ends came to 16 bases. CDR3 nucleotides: TGTGCCAGCAGCTTGTCTAGAGGACACCTAACAGATACGCAGTATTTT. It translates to CASSLSRGHLTDTQYF.

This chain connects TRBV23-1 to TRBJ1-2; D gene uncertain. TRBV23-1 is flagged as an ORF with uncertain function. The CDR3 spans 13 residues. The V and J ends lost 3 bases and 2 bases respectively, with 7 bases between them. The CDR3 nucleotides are TGCGCCAGCAGTCAGGGTCGAAACTATGGCTACACCTTC. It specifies CASSQGRNYGYTF.

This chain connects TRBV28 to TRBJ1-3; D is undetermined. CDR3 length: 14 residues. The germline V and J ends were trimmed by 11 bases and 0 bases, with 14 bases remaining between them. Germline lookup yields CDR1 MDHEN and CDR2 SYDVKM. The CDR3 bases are TGTGCCTCGGGATCCCGTCACTCTGGAAACACCATATATTTT. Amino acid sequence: CASGSRHSGNTIYF.

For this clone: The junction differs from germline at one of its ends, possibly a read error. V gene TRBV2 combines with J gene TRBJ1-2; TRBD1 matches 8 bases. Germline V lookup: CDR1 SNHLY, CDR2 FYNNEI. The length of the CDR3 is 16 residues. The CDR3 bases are TGTACCAGCAGGAAGACAGGGGAAGTGATAGGAAGTGGCTACACCTTC. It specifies CTSRKTGEVIGSGYTF.

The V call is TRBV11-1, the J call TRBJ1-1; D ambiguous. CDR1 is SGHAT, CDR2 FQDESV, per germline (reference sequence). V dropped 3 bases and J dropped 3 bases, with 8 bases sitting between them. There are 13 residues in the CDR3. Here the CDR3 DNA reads TGTGCCAGCAGCTTTTTCTTTGACACTGAAGCTTTCTTT. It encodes CASSFFFDTEAFF.

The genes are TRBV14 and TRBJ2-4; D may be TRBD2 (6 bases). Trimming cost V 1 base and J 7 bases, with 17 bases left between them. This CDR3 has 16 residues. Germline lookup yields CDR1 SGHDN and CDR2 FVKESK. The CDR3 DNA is TGTGCCAGCAGCCAAGGAAGGCAGGGAGGAAGGAACATTCAGTACTTC. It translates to CASSQGRQGGRNIQYF.

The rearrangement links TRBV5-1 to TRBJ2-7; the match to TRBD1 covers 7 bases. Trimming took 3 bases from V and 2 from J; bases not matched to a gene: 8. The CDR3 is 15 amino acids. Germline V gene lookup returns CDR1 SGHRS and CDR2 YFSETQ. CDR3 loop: CASSYRGEQTYEQYF. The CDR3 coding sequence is TGCGCCAGCAGCTACAGGGGTGAACAGACCTACGAGCAGTACTTC.

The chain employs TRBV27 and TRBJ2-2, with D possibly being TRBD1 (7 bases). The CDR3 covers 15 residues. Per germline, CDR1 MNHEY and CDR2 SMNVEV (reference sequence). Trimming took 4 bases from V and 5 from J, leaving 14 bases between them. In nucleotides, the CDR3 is TGTGCCAGCAGTTCGCGGAGGGGGCGAACCGGGGAGCTGTTTTTT. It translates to CASSSRRGRTGELFF.

CDR3 sequence reads: CASSYSAGGQPQHF. The CDR3 nucleotides read TGTGCCAGCAGTTACTCAGCGGGAGGGCAGCCCCAGCATTTT. The gene calls are TRBV6-6 and TRBJ1-5; D is ambiguous. This CDR3 has 14 amino acids. V shed 0 bases and J shed 7 bases, with 10 bases lying between them. From germline, CDR1 is MNHNY and CDR2 SVGAGI (reference sequence).

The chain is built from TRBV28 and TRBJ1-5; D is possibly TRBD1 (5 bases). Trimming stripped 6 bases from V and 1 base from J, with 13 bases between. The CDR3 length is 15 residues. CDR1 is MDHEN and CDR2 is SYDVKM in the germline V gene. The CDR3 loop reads CASRQEDRSNQPQHF. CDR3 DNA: TGTGCCAGCAGACAAGAAGACAGAAGCAATCAGCCCCAGCATTTT. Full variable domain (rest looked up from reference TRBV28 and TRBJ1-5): DVKVTQSSRYLVKRTGEKVFLECVQDMDHENMFWYRQDPGLGLRLIYFSYDVKMKEKGDIPEGYSVSREKKERFSLILESASTNQTSMYLCASRQEDRSNQPQHFGDGTRLSIL.

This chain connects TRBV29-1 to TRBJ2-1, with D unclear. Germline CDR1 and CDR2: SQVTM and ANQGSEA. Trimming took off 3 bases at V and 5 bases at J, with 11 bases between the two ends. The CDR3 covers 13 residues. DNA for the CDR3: TGCAGCGTTGATTTCCTGCTTAACAATGAGCAGTTCTTC. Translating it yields CSVDFLLNNEQFF.

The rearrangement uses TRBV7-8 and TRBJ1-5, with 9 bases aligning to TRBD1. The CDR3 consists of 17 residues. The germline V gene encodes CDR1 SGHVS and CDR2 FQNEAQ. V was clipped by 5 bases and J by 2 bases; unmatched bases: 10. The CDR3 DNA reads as TGTGCCAGCAGCCCTGGGACAGGGAATATAGGCAATCAGCCCCAGCATTTT. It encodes CASSPGTGNIGNQPQHF.

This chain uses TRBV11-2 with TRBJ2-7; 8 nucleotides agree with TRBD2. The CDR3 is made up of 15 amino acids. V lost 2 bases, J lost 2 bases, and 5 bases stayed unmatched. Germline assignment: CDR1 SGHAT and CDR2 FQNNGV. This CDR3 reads CASSLIREGPYEQYF. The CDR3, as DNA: TGTGCCAGCAGCTTAATCCGGGAGGGCCCCTACGAGCAGTACTTC. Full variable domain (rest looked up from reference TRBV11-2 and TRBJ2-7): EAGVAQSPRYKIIEKRQSVAFWCNPISGHATLYWYQQILGQGPKLLIQFQNNGVVDDSQLPKDRFSAERLKGVDSTLKIQPAKLEDSAVYLCASSLIREGPYEQYFGPGTRLTVT.

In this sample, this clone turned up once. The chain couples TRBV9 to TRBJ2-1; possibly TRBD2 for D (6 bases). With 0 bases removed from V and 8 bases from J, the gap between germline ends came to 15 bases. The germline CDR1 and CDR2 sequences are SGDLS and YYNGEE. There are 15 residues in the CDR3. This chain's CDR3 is CASSVAGDFLDEQFF. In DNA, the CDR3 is TGTGCCAGCAGCGTAGCGGGAGATTTCCTCGATGAGCAGTTCTTC.

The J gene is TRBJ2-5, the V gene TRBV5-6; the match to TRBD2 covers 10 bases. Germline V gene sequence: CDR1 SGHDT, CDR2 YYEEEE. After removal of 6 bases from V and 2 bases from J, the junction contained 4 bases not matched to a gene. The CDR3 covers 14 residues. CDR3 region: CASILLAGQETQYF. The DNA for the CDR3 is TGTGCCAGCATACTACTAGCGGGACAAGAGACCCAGTACTTC. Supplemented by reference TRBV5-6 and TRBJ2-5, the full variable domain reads DAGVTQSPTHLIKTRGQQVTLRCSPKSGHDTVSWYQQALGQGPQFIFQYYEEEERQRGNFPDRFSGHQFPNYSSELNVNALLLGDSALYLCASILLAGQETQYFGPGTRLLVL.